The sample holds a few counts of the clone carrying this T cell receptor delta chain. Given a much more abundant clone one base away, this may be a read error. This sample includes further DNA sequences coding for the same CDR3. This specimen belongs to a study of gamma-delta chains in newborns, infants, children. Study-wide background: Innate gammadelta T cells reportedly expand polyclonally right after birth, driven by microbial exposure, per the title.

TCRdb re-called the reads via CATT. The data contain several thousand delta-chain clones, around 4.5% of them singletons. The CDR3 runs to 21 residues. The germline V gene has CDR1 GEAIGNYY and CDR2 EKD. This clonotype was sampled from a child who was a newborn, infant or young child, either healthy, febrile or measles-vaccinated (not recorded which). The sample taken for sequencing was blood. The chain links TRDV2 to TRDJ1; 8 bases line up with TRDD3. CDR3 protein: CACDTVALPAGDKRDTDKLIF. The CDR3 DNA reads as TGTGCCTGTGACACCGTGGCCCTCCCGGCGGGGGATAAAAGGGACACCGATAAACTCATCTTC.